The present T cell receptor (beta chain) was sequenced within a study of shared clonotypes between healthy human individuals. The CDR3 has 14 residues. Germline V lookup: CDR1 KGHSH, CDR2 LQKENI. The trim removed 5 bases at V and 5 bases at J, leaving 8 bases unmatched. The investigators split CD4+ cells into a CD45RA+ naive subset and a CD45RA-negative memory subset. Profiled with immunoSEQ multiplex PCR; TCRdb holds only in-frame clones, not every one. In the table there are roughly 1.4 million clones, 98% of which are singletons. The sequence was obtained from a man younger than 40 in good health. This sequence joins TRBV18 and TRBJ2-7; TRBD1 matches 8 bases. Sequencing was performed on naive CD4+ T cells sorted from blood. Specified subset: CD45RA+ positively selected. CDR3 coding DNA: TGTGCCAGCTCATTCCGACAGGGGAAGGACGAGCAGTACTTC. This encodes CASSFRQGKDEQYF.